The text below deals with one TCR beta chain. Germline-derived CDR1 and CDR2 are MDHEN and SYDVKM. The V end was cut by 7 bases, the J end by 2 bases, with 14 bases between. This CDR3 region has 14 residues. Original processing notes: Amplification with reference gene primers provided the estimates of nucleated cell counts. Here immunoSEQ multiplex PCR was the method, and the copy in TCRdb shows in-frame clones only, minus some. For V, J and clone size, that table is used; D and trimming come from the DNA. The data show roughly 97,000 clones, 90% to 95% seen once. The sample comes from a study of blood T cell repertoires in COVID-19. On the study more broadly: Italy, Spain and the United States were the sources of the convalescent and acute COVID-19 samples. Nucleic acid was either cDNA or gDNA, and it came from T cells, B-cell-depleted T cells, or PBMCs.

The source of this sequence is a human donor in a cohort sampled during active COVID-19. V usage is TRBV28 and J usage is TRBJ2-5, with D possibly TRBD2 on 6 matching bases. Sequencing used peripheral blood. The chain's CDR3 is CASTRDGSQETQYF. In DNA form, the CDR3 reads TGTGCCAGCACCCGGGACGGGAGTCAAGAGACCCAGTACTTC.